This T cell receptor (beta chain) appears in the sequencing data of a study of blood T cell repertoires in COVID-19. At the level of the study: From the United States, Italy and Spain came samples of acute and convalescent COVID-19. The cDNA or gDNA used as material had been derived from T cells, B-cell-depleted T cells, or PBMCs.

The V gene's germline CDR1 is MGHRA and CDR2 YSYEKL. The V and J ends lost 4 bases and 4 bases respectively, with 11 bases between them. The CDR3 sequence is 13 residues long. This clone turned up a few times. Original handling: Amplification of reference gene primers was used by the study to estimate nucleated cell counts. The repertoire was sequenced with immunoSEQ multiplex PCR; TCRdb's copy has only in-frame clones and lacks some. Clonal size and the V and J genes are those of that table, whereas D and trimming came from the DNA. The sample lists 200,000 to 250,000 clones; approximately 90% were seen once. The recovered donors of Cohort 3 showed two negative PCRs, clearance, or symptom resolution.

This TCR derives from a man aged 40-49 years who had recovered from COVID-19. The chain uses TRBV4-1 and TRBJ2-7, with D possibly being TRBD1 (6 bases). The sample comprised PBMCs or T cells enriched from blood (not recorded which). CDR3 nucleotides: TGCGCCAGCAGCCTCATACAGGGTTACGAGCAGTACTTC. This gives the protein CASSLIQGYEQYF.